This T cell receptor beta chain was identified in a study of OX40 agonist ivuxolimab in advanced cancers. Study-wide context: A mean age of roughly 66 years, range roughly 23 to 79, was recorded, and 70% to 85% were male. It was permissible to have had prior anti-PD-1, anti-PD-L1 or anti-CTLA-4 therapy, and more than 30% had some.

Some clones are missing from TCRdb's copy, which holds only in-frame ones; the method was immunoSEQ multiplex PCR. The sample carries 48,000 or so clones, roughly 81% recorded once. The V end lost 8 bases, the J end lost 4 bases, and 14 bases lay between the germline ends. The CDR3 spans 14 residues. Germline V gene data show CDR1 as MNHNY and CDR2 as SVGAGI (reference sequence). The clonotype comes from an adult with an advanced solid tumor such as melanoma, head and neck, liver or kidney cancer. The chain uses TRBV6-6 and TRBJ2-2; D possibly uses TRBD1 or TRBD2 (6 bases each). This sample comprised CD4+ or CD8+ T cells sorted from blood, obtained in a trial of the OX40 agonist ivuxolimab. The CDR3 DNA reads as TGTGCCAGCTCGCTCAGGGGAGGCACCGGGGAGCTGTTTTTT. It specifies CASSLRGGTGELFF.